A single sample gave rise to the 18 T cell receptor beta chains below, sequenced in a study of blood T cell repertoires in COVID-19 (dated by TCRdb to the early 2020s). Receptors were amplified or captured by the immunoSEQ multiplex PCR assay. The table was pulled from immuneACCESS by TCRdb, which kept in-frame rearrangements only. Such tables lose some clones; where checked, under half of the loss comes from unresolved V genes, and the rest has no known cause. The sample contains 150,000 to 200,000 clones, more than 75% of them found a single time. The ten largest clones capture around 1.2% of the sample. Source material: PBMCs or T cells enriched from blood (not recorded which). Source of these receptors: a human donor with acute COVID-19. The donor label of this sample is uncertain.

The J gene is TRBJ1-1, the V gene TRBV12-3 or TRBV12-4; TRBD1 matches 8 bases. Germline trimming cut 5 bases from V and 12 bases from J; bases unmatched to any gene: 5. This CDR3 has 11 residues. Written as DNA, the CDR3 is TGTGCCAGCAGTCCGGACAGGGAAACTTTCTTT. This gives the protein CASSPDRETFF.

This clone has only one observation. V gene TRBV20-1 combines with J gene TRBJ2-5; 9 bases are shared with TRBD1. The germline V gene has CDR1 DFQATT and CDR2 SNEGSKA (reference sequence). The junction had 2 bases not matched to a gene; V was cut back by 3 bases and J by 3 bases. This CDR3 contains 13 residues. For the CDR3, the DNA is TGCAGTGCTAGTGGGACAGGGAAAGAGACCCAGTACTTC. Translation gives CSASGTGKETQYF.

The chain recombines TRBV15 with TRBJ2-2; D is possibly TRBD1 (5 bases). CDR1 and CDR2 (germline): LNHNV, YYDKDF (reference sequence). CDR3 size: 15 residues. With 0 bases removed from V and 6 bases from J, the gap between germline ends came to 11 bases. Here the CDR3 DNA reads TGTGCCACCAGCAGAGAGGACACACACGCCGGGGAGCTGTTTTTT. The encoded protein is CATSREDTHAGELFF.

This chain connects TRBV18 to TRBJ1-1; D is uncertain. The CDR3 has 15 residues. V dropped 2 bases and J dropped 0 bases, with 10 bases sitting between them. Germline V CDR1 and CDR2: KGHSH, LQKENI. For the CDR3, the DNA is TGTGCCAGCTCACCAGAGGGAGTAATGAACACTGAAGCTTTCTTT. It translates to CASSPEGVMNTEAFF.

This clone occurred once. The J gene is TRBJ1-2, the V gene TRBV7-8, with a possible D match to TRBD1 (5 bases). V was shortened by 5 bases and J by 3 bases, with 10 bases between the two germline ends. This CDR3 spans 13 amino acids. Per germline, CDR1 SGHVS and CDR2 FQNEAQ. In DNA, the CDR3 is TGTGCCAGCAGCCGGGGGGGTGACTATGGCTACACCTTC. Residues: CASSRGGDYGYTF.

The J gene is TRBJ2-7, the V gene TRBV7-2; D is unresolved. Germline-derived CDR1 and CDR2 are SGHTA and FQGNSA. The CDR3 is made up of 13 amino acids. Trimming pared 3 bases from V and 6 bases from J, leaving 12 bases between. The CDR3 DNA reads as TGTGCCAGCAGCTTTCGCGGTGAGAGCGAGCAGTACTTC. Translating gives CASSFRGESEQYF.

This chain joins TRBV30 and TRBJ2-7, with D perhaps being TRBD1 or TRBD2 (5 bases each). Trimming took 8 bases from V and 3 from J, leaving 11 bases between them. CDR1 GTSNPN and CDR2 SVGIG come from the germline V gene (reference sequence). The CDR3 sequence is 11 residues long. The CDR3 DNA follows: TGTGCCGGGGGACGGGGCTACGAGCAGTACTTC. Protein: CAGGRGYEQYF.

The chain combines TRBV7-9 with TRBJ1-1; D perhaps matches TRBD1 (6 bases). V dropped 5 bases and J dropped 0 bases, with 13 bases sitting between them. Germline CDR1 SEHNR, CDR2 FQNEAQ (reference sequence). There are 15 residues in the CDR3. CDR3 protein: CASSPLGQMNTEAFF. CDR3 DNA sequence: TGTGCCAGCAGCCCCTTGGGACAAATGAACACTGAAGCTTTCTTT.

The sample holds a few counts of this clone. The chain uses TRBV5-1 and TRBJ1-1, with 9 bases aligning to TRBD1. CDR1 is SGHRS and CDR2 is YFSETQ in the germline V gene. V trimming: 3 bases; J trimming: 1 base; junction bases outside the gene matches: 10. The CDR3 totals 17 residues. The CDR3 DNA sequence: TGCGCCAGCAGCTCGTCCGGGACAGGGATTTGGAACACTGAAGCTTTCTTT. It is translated as CASSSSGTGIWNTEAFF.

This chain links TRBV3-1 (or the pseudogene TRBV3-2) with TRBJ2-7; D perhaps matches TRBD2 (5 bases). Looked up from germline, CDR1 is LGHDT and CDR2 is YNNKEL (reference sequence). V gave up 4 bases and J gave up 5 bases, with 12 bases separating them. This CDR3 comprises 13 residues. CDR3 region: CASSPLAVDEQYF. The CDR3 region has the DNA TGTGCCAGCAGCCCTCTAGCTGTCGACGAGCAGTACTTC.

The chain joins TRBV30 to TRBJ1-6; 9 bases map to TRBD1. Trimming cost V 7 bases and J 9 bases; bases outside gene matches: 7. The length of the CDR3 is 13 residues. Germline V gene lookup returns CDR1 GTSNPN and CDR2 SVGIG (reference sequence). The CDR3 DNA follows: TGTGCCTCCCAAGGGGACAGGGCTTCACCCCTCCACTTT. Amino acid sequence: CASQGDRASPLHF.

The chain uses TRBV9 and TRBJ2-1, with 8 nucleotides matching TRBD1. Germline CDR1 SGDLS, CDR2 YYNGEE. The junction had 3 bases not matched to a gene; V was cut back by 4 bases and J by 3 bases. This CDR3 contains 14 residues. The CDR3 sequence: CASSKGQGYNEQFF. The CDR3 DNA reads TGTGCCAGCAGCAAAGGACAGGGCTACAATGAGCAGTTCTTC.

V is TRBV4-3 and J is TRBJ2-3, with 7 bases fitting TRBD2. CDR3 length equals 17 residues. J was trimmed by 4 bases and V by 1 base; bases with no gene match: 11. Germline V gene lookup returns CDR1 LGHNA and CDR2 YSLEER. The CDR3 sequence: CASSQAAGVRVPDTQYF. The CDR3 bases are TGCGCCAGCAGCCAAGCTGCGGGAGTCAGGGTCCCAGATACGCAGTATTTT.

This rearrangement joins TRBV7-2 to TRBJ1-2; 11 bases are a match to TRBD1. Germline CDR1 SGHTA, CDR2 FQGNSA. The CDR3 sequence is 16 residues long. V trimming: 0 bases; J trimming: 4 bases; junction bases outside the gene matches: 4. The CDR3 DNA reads TGTGCCAGCAGCTTAGCCCCGGACAGGGGGCCCTATGGCTACACCTTC. Amino acid sequence: CASSLAPDRGPYGYTF.

This clone was picked up a small number of times. The chain is built from TRBV7-8 and TRBJ2-1; 8 nucleotides align to TRBD2. This CDR3 is built from 13 residues. V was clipped by 4 bases and J by 6 bases; unmatched bases: 2. Germline CDR1 reads SGHVS; CDR2 reads FQNEAQ. The CDR3 reads CASSSGGANEQFF. In DNA form, the CDR3 reads TGTGCCAGCAGCTCCGGGGGGGCCAATGAGCAGTTCTTC.

The chain recombines TRBV7-2 with TRBJ2-7; D unclear. The CDR3 loop spans 11 amino acids. Germline V gives CDR1 SGHTA, CDR2 FQGNSA. Trimming shortened V by 6 bases and J by 3 bases, and 6 bases separated the two germline ends. In DNA form, the CDR3 reads TGTGCCAGCAGAAGAGACTACGAGCAGTACTTC. Translation gives CASRRDYEQYF.

This rearrangement joins TRBV4-3 to TRBJ2-7; 14 bases agree with TRBD2. This CDR3 spans 17 amino acids. CDR1 and CDR2 (germline): LGHNA, YSLEER. The V and J ends lost 4 bases and 4 bases, in that order; junction bases with no gene match: 9. The CDR3 region is CASSREIRTSGGYEQYF. Written as DNA, the CDR3 is TGCGCCAGCAGCCGAGAAATTAGGACTAGCGGGGGGTACGAGCAGTACTTC.

The genes are TRBV7-9 and TRBJ2-3; 10 bases agree with TRBD2. J was trimmed by 6 bases and V by 5 bases; bases with no gene match: 14. This CDR3 is 17 amino acids long. The germline V gene encodes CDR1 SEHNR and CDR2 FQNEAQ (reference sequence). Here the CDR3 DNA reads TGTGCCAGCAGCCCACCACCACCTAGCGGGGGTGCTGATACGCAGTATTTT. Translated, it gives CASSPPPPSGGADTQYF.